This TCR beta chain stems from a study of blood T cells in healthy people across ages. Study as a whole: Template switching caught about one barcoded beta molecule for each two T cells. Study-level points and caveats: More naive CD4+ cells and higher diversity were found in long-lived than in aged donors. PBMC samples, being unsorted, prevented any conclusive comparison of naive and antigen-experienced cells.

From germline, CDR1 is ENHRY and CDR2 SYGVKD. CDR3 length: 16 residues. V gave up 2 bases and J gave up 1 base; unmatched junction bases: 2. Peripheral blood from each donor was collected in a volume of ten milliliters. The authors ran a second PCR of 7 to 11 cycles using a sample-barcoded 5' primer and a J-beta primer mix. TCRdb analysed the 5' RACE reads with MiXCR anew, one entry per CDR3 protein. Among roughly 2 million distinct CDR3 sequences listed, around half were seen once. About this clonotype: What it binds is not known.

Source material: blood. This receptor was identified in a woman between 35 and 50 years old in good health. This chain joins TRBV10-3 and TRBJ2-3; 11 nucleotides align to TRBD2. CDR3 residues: CAISEPTSGGTDTQYF. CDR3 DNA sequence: TGTGCCATCAGTGAGCCGACTAGCGGGGGCACAGATACGCAGTATTTT.